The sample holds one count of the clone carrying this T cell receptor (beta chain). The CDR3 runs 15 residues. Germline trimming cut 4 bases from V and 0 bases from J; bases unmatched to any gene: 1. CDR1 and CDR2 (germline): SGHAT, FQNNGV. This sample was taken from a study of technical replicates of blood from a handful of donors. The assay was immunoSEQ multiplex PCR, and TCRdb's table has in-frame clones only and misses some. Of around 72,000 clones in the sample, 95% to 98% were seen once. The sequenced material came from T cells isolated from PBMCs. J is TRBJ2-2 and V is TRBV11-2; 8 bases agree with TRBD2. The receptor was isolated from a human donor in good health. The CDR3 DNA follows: TGTGCCAGCAGCTGGGGACTAGCGAACACCGGGGAGCTGTTTTTT. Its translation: CASSWGLANTGELFF. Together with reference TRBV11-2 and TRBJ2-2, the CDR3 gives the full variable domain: EAGVAQSPRYKIIEKRQSVAFWCNPISGHATLYWYQQILGQGPKLLIQFQNNGVVDDSQLPKDRFSAERLKGVDSTLKIQPAKLEDSAVYLCASSWGLANTGELFFGEGSRLTVL.